This T cell receptor (beta chain) was observed in a study of Graves' ophthalmopathy and Graves' hyperthyroidism. Study context: At initial diagnosis, peripheral blood was obtained, and this preceded any treatment. General study points: The blood repertoire also included most expanded thyroid clonotypes above 0.001 frequency.

The germline V gene encodes CDR1 MNHEY and CDR2 SMNVEV (reference sequence). The V and J ends lost 7 bases and 4 bases, in that order; junction bases with no gene match: 12. The CDR3 runs 16 residues. Ophthalmopathic donors had moderate-to-severe activity, CAS ≥3 and NOSPECS ≥4, with disease that had lasted under 3 months. RNA transcripts yielded amplified TCR beta CDR3 regions. In the first round, RT-PCR was carried out with HTBI primers, and a multiplex PCR formed the second round. Each CDR3 protein gets one entry after TCRdb re-called the multiplex PCR reads with MiXCR. The sample carries 300,000 to 400,000 distinct CDR3 sequences, 17% recorded once. This clonotype was counted at least ten times. Antigen unknown.

The receptor comes from an adult man with Graves' ophthalmopathy. The genes are TRBV27 and TRBJ1-1; 10 nucleotides match TRBD1. Sequencing used peripheral blood. The CDR3 DNA is TGTGCCAGCATTAAAGACAGGGGGCTAGGTTTCACTGAAGCTTTCTTT. This sequence encodes CASIKDRGLGFTEAFF.